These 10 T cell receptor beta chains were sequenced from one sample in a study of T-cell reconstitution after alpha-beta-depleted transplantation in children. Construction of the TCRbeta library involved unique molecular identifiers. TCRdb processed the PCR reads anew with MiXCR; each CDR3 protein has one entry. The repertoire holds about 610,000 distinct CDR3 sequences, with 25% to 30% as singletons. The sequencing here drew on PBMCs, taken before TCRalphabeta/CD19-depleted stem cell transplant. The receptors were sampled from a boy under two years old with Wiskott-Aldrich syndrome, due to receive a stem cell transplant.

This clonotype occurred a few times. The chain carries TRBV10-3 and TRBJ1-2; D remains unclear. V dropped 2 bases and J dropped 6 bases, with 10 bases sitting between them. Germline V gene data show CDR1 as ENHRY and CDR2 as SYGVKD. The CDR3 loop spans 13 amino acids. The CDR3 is CAISETTENGYTF. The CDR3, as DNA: TGTGCCATCAGTGAGACTACGGAAAATGGCTACACCTTC.

This CDR3 reads CASRIAGASTDTQYF. The DNA for the CDR3 is TGTGCCAGCAGGATAGCGGGAGCGAGCACAGATACGCAGTATTTT. The rearrangement joins TRBV12-3 or TRBV12-4 to TRBJ2-3, with TRBD2 matching 9 bases. J was trimmed by 0 bases and V by 6 bases; bases with no gene match: 4. The length of the CDR3 is 15 residues.

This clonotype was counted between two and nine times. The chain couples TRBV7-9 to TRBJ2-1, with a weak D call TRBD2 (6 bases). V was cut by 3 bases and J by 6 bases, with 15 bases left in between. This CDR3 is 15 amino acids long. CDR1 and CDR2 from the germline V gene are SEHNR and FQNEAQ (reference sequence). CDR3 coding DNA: TGTGCCAGCAGCTTGACCCGAGCCGGGGGCAATGAGCAGTTCTTC. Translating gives CASSLTRAGGNEQFF.

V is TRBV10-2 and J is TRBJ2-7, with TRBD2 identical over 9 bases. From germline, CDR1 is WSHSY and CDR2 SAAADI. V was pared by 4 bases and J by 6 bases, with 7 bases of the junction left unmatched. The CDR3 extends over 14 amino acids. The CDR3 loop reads CASSVPSGTSEQYF. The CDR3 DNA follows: TGCGCCAGCAGTGTGCCTAGCGGGACTAGCGAGCAGTACTTC.

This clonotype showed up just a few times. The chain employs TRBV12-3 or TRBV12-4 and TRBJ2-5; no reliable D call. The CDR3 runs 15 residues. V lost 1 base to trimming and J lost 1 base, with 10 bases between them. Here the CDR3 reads CASSLGLGAQETQYF. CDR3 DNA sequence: TGTGCCAGCAGTTTAGGCTTAGGAGCCCAAGAGACCCAGTACTTC.

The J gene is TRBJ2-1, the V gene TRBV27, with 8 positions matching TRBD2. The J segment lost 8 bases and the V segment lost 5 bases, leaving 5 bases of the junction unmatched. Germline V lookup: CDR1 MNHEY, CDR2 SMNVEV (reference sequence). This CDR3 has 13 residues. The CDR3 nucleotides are TGTGCCAGCAGTCGGACTAGCCTGGATGAGCAGTTCTTC. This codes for CASSRTSLDEQFF.

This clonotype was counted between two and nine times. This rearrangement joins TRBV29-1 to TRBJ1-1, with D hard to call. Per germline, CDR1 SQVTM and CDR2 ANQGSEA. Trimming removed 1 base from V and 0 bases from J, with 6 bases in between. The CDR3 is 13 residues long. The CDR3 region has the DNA TGCAGCGTTGAAGGTGTGTTGAACACTGAAGCTTTCTTT. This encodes CSVEGVLNTEAFF. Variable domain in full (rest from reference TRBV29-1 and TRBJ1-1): SAVISQKPSRDICQRGTSLTIQCQVDSQVTMMFWYRQQPGQSLTLIATANQGSEATYESGFVIDKFPISRPNLTFSTLTVSNMSPEDSSIYLCSVEGVLNTEAFFGQGTRLTVV.

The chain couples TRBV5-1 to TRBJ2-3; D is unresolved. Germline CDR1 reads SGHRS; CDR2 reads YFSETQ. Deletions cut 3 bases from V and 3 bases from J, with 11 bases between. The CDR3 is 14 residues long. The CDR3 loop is CASSSVHPTDTQYF. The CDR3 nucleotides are TGCGCCAGCAGCTCGGTCCACCCGACAGATACGCAGTATTTT. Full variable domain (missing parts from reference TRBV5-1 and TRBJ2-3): KAGVTQTPRYLIKTRGQQVTLSCSPISGHRSVSWYQQTPGQGLQFLFEYFSETQRNKGNFPGRFSGRQFSNSRSEMNVSTLELGDSALYLCASSSVHPTDTQYFGPGTRLTVL.

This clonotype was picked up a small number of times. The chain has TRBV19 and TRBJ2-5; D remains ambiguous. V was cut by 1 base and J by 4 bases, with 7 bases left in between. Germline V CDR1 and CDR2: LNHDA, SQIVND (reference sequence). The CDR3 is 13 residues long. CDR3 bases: TGTGCCAGTAGTATAGCCCTGGGAGAGACCCAGTACTTC. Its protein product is CASSIALGETQYF.

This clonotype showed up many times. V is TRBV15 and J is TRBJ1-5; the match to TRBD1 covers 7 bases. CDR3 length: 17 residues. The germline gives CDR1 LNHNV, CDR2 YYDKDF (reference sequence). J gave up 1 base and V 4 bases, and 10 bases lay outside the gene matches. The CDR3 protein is CATSKTQGWLSNQPQHF. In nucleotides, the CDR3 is TGTGCCACCAGCAAAACACAGGGGTGGCTAAGCAATCAGCCCCAGCATTTT.